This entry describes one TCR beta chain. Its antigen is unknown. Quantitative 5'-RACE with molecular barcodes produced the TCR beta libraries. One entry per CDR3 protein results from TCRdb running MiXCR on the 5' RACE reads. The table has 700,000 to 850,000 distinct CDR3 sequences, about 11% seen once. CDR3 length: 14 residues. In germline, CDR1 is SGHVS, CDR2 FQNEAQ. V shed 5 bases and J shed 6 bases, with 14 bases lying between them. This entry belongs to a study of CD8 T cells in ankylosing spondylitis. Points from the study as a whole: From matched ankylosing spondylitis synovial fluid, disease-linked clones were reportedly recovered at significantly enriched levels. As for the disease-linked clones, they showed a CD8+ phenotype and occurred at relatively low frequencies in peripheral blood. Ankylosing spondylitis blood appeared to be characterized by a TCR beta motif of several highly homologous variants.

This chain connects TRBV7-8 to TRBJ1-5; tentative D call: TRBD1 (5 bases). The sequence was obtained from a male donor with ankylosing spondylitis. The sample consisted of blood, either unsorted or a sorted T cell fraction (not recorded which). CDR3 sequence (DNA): TGTGCCAGCAGCCCCGCCCAGGGAGGTCAGCCCCAGCATTTT. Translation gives CASSPAQGGQPQHF.